The 18 T cell receptor beta chains given below trace back to one sample, sequenced in a study of Graves' ophthalmopathy and Graves' hyperthyroidism. The authors amplified TCR beta CDR3 regions from RNA transcripts. An initial RT-PCR round employing HTBI primers preceded a second-round multiplex PCR. TCRdb analysed the multiplex PCR reads with MiXCR anew, one entry per CDR3 protein. Among 340,000 or so distinct CDR3 sequences, under 20% were seen once, and the ten largest hold roughly an eighth. Sequencing was performed on peripheral blood. Receptors were obtained from an adult man with Graves' ophthalmopathy.

This clonotype was seen many times. CDR3 region: CASSYREDEQYF. In DNA, the CDR3 is TGTGCCAGCAGCTACAGGGAGGACGAGCAGTACTTC. This sequence joins TRBV3-1 and TRBJ2-7; TRBD1 or TRBD2 may be the D gene (6 bases each). The CDR3 loop spans 12 amino acids. The germline V gene has CDR1 LGHDT and CDR2 YNNKEL (reference sequence). With 5 bases removed from V and 5 bases from J, the gap between germline ends came to 10 bases.

This clonotype appeared many times. The chain combines TRBV4-2 with TRBJ1-2; D is unclear. Deletions cut 1 base from V and 2 bases from J, with 17 bases between. CDR3 length: 17 residues. Germline V CDR1 and CDR2: LGHNA, YNFKEQ. The CDR3 is CASSQGVVSGANYGYTF. The CDR3 DNA is TGTGCCAGCAGCCAAGGAGTAGTCAGCGGCGCCAACTATGGCTACACCTTC.

Many counts were recorded for this clonotype. Here the CDR3 omits its conserved ending phenylalanine or tryptophan, so a read error is the likely source. Because the CDR3's place on the DNA is in doubt, the DNA is left out and the CDR3 is given as listed by TCRdb. The genes are TRBV6-5 and TRBJ2-7; whether TRBD2, the table's D call, matches the DNA was not checked. The germline V gene encodes CDR1 MNHEY and CDR2 SVGAGI. The CDR3 is 13 amino acids in total, end residues counted. The CDR3 protein is CASRYQLTGTPLY.

This clonotype showed up many times. The chain uses TRBV20-1 and TRBJ1-1; perhaps TRBD1 as D (5 bases). The germline V and J ends were trimmed by 4 bases and 7 bases, with 16 bases remaining between them. The CDR3 is 13 amino acids. Looked up from germline, CDR1 is DFQATT and CDR2 is SNEGSKA (reference sequence). For the CDR3, the DNA is TGCAGTGCTACAGGGCCTCCGGAAATTGAAGCTTTCTTT. Protein product: CSATGPPEIEAFF.

This clonotype has ten or more counts. The rearrangement links TRBV29-1 to TRBJ2-7; 14 bases align to TRBD2. This CDR3 has 15 amino acids. V lost 6 bases to trimming and J lost 4 bases; unmatched junction nucleotides: 8. CDR1 is SQVTM, CDR2 ANQGSEA, per germline. The chain's CDR3 is CSVAGTSGSQYEQYF. DNA for the CDR3: TGCAGCGTAGCCGGGACTAGCGGGAGTCAGTACGAGCAGTACTTC.

This clonotype was seen repeatedly, ten times or more. The chain is built from TRBV28 and TRBJ2-7; D may be TRBD2 (5 bases). With 4 bases removed from V and 3 bases from J, the gap between germline ends came to 13 bases. Germline V gives CDR1 MDHEN, CDR2 SYDVKM. The CDR3 contains 14 residues. The CDR3 bases are TGTGCCAGCAGTTCCCAGGACTTCATCTACGAGCAGTACTTC. Translation gives CASSSQDFIYEQYF.

The sample holds many counts of this clonotype. This chain joins TRBV12-3 or TRBV12-4 and TRBJ1-5; D may be TRBD1 (6 bases). V lost 6 bases and J 7 bases, leaving 19 bases between the germline ends. CDR3 length: 15 amino acids. CDR3 DNA: TGTGCCAGCAGCCAACTACAGGGTAGTCAACAGCCCCAGCATTTT. It is translated as CASSQLQGSQQPQHF.

The chain combines TRBV28 with TRBJ2-5; 14 bases align to TRBD2. After removal of 7 bases from V and 4 bases from J, the junction contained 5 bases not matched to a gene. Germline-derived CDR1 and CDR2 are MDHEN and SYDVKM. The CDR3 loop spans 15 amino acids. The CDR3 loop is CASNPGTSGRETQYF. The CDR3 bases are TGTGCCAGCAATCCCGGGACTAGCGGGAGAGAGACCCAGTACTTC. Using reference TRBV28 and TRBJ2-5 for the parts outside the CDR3, the full variable domain is DVKVTQSSRYLVKRTGEKVFLECVQDMDHENMFWYRQDPGLGLRLIYFSYDVKMKEKGDIPEGYSVSREKKERFSLILESASTNQTSMYLCASNPGTSGRETQYFGPGTRLLVL.

The rearrangement joins TRBV12-3 or TRBV12-4 to TRBJ2-2, with D perhaps given as TRBD1 or TRBD2 (5 bases each). Trimming took off 2 bases at V and 0 bases at J, with 10 bases between the two ends. CDR3 size: 16 residues. Here the CDR3 reads CASSLWGSSNTGELFF. In nucleotides, the CDR3 is TGTGCCAGCAGTTTATGGGGGAGTTCGAACACCGGGGAGCTGTTTTTT.

This clonotype was seen ten or more times. Sequence at one end of the junction differs from germline and may be a read error. This sequence joins TRBV20-1 and TRBJ1-1; 7 bases are shared with TRBD1. Germline assignment: CDR1 DFQATT and CDR2 SNEGSKA (reference sequence). The CDR3 is made up of 13 amino acids. CDR3 in amino acids: CSAREITGAEAFF. The CDR3 nucleotides are TGCAGTGCTCGAGAAATCACAGGGGCTGAAGCTTTCTTT.

This clonotype was recorded at least ten times. The J gene is TRBJ1-1, the V gene TRBV5-1; 8 bases are a match to TRBD1. CDR3 length equals 14 residues. From germline, CDR1 is SGHRS and CDR2 YFSETQ. The V gene end was trimmed by 4 bases and the J gene end by 6 bases; junction bases not matched to a gene: 8. CDR3 DNA sequence: TGCGCCAGCAGCCCCACAGGGGGTCGGCCTGAAGCTTTCTTT. It is translated as CASSPTGGRPEAFF. Together with reference TRBV5-1 and TRBJ1-1, the CDR3 gives the full variable domain: KAGVTQTPRYLIKTRGQQVTLSCSPISGHRSVSWYQQTPGQGLQFLFEYFSETQRNKGNFPGRFSGRQFSNSRSEMNVSTLELGDSALYLCASSPTGGRPEAFFGQGTRLTVV.

V usage is TRBV2 and J usage is TRBJ2-5; D call uncertain. Per germline, CDR1 SNHLY and CDR2 FYNNEI. V lost 0 bases, J lost 1 base, and 6 bases lay in between. CDR3 length equals 14 residues. DNA for the CDR3: TGTGCCAGCAGTGAAGCTGGAAGCCAAGAGACCCAGTACTTC. Residues: CASSEAGSQETQYF.

This clonotype has a count of ten or more. The chain has TRBV6-1 and TRBJ2-5, with TRBD2 identical over 7 bases. Trimming took 3 bases from V and 8 from J; bases not matched to a gene: 15. This CDR3 region has 16 residues. CDR1 is MNHNS, CDR2 SASEGT, per germline. In DNA, the CDR3 is TGTGCCAGCAGTGACCCCTTAAGCGGGACCTTAGGCACCCAGTACTTC. Its protein product is CASSDPLSGTLGTQYF.

This clonotype came up many times. The chain recombines TRBV11-2 with TRBJ2-5; D not certain. CDR1 is SGHAT, CDR2 FQNNGV, per germline. Trimming stripped 4 bases from V and 5 bases from J, with 14 bases between. The CDR3 totals 14 residues. In DNA form, the CDR3 reads TGTGCCAGCAGCTCTACAAAGGGCTCGGAGACCCAGTACTTC. It is translated as CASSSTKGSETQYF.

This clonotype was seen ten or more times. This chain connects TRBV30 to TRBJ2-2; TRBD1 matches at 8 bases. Germline V gene sequence: CDR1 GTSNPN, CDR2 SVGIG (reference sequence). The V gene end was trimmed by 5 bases and the J gene end by 3 bases; junction bases not matched to a gene: 2. The CDR3 runs to 13 residues. For the CDR3, the DNA is TGTGCCTGGGGACAGGGACACACCGGGGAGCTGTTTTTT. The encoded protein is CAWGQGHTGELFF.

This clonotype was detected ten times or more. The J gene is TRBJ1-1, the V gene TRBV30; a weak D match, TRBD1 (6 bases). This CDR3 has 17 residues. Germline-derived CDR1 and CDR2 are GTSNPN and SVGIG (reference sequence). V shed 0 bases and J shed 0 bases, with 17 bases lying between them. CDR3 in amino acids: CAWSVFRTGPMNTEAFF. In DNA, the CDR3 is TGTGCCTGGAGTGTTTTCCGAACAGGGCCCATGAACACTGAAGCTTTCTTT. The entire variable domain, with the rest obtained from reference TRBV30 and TRBJ1-1, is as follows: SQTIHQWPATLVQPVGSPLSLECTVEGTSNPNLYWYRQAAGRGLQLLFYSVGIGQISSEVPQNLSASRPQDRQFILSSKKLLLSDSGFYLCAWSVFRTGPMNTEAFFGQGTRLTVV.

This clonotype has a count of ten or more. The rearrangement uses TRBV19 and TRBJ1-1, with D unresolved. Trimming stripped 6 bases from V and 6 bases from J, with 8 bases between. Per germline, CDR1 LNHDA and CDR2 SQIVND (reference sequence). This CDR3 region has 11 residues. Written as DNA, the CDR3 is TGTGCCAGTAGCCACAGAGCTGAAGCTTTCTTT. Translated, it gives CASSHRAEAFF.

This rearrangement joins TRBV9 to TRBJ2-5; TRBD1 aligns across 8 bases. V shed 3 bases, J shed 5 bases, and the junction held 6 bases outside the gene matches. Germline V gene lookup returns CDR1 SGDLS and CDR2 YYNGEE. The length of the CDR3 is 14 residues. In DNA, the CDR3 is TGTGCCAGCAGCGGATCACAGGGGGTGGAGACCCAGTACTTC. Its protein product is CASSGSQGVETQYF.